This T cell receptor beta chain was observed in a study of blood T cell repertoires in COVID-19. Assay: immunoSEQ multiplex PCR; the TCRdb copy retains only in-frame clones and omits some. This table has tens of thousands of clones, approximately 90% appearing once. Per the germline V gene, CDR1 is KGHDR and CDR2 is SFDVKD. This CDR3 has 13 residues. J was trimmed by 2 bases and V by 9 bases; bases with no gene match: 2. This rearrangement joins TRBV24-1 to TRBJ2-3, with TRBD2 matching 9 bases. The receptor's source is a man aged 35 to 55 with acute or convalescent COVID-19. Sequenced input: peripheral blood. The CDR3 protein is CATQREVTDTQYF. For the CDR3, the DNA is TGTGCCACCCAGCGGGAGGTCACAGATACGCAGTATTTT.